These 20 T cell receptor beta chains originate from one sample sequenced in a study of T cell responses to AZD1222 COVID-19 vaccine. Measured with immunoSEQ multiplex PCR; TCRdb has only the in-frame clones, and not every one. The data contain about 140,000 clones, approximately 90% of them singletons. The specimen was peripheral blood, collected on day 0 of AZD1222 vaccination. These receptors all stem from an adult in good health.

The CDR3 nucleotides read TGTGCCAGCACCTGGGACAGGGGGCTTGAGACCCAGTACTTC. This encodes CASTWDRGLETQYF. V is TRBV2 and J is TRBJ2-5; 12 bases map to TRBD1. V lost 7 bases to trimming and J lost 5 bases; unmatched junction nucleotides: 5. Germline values: CDR1 SNHLY, CDR2 FYNNEI. The CDR3 length is 14 residues.

The chain employs TRBV7-2 and TRBJ1-1; D possibly corresponds to TRBD1 (5 bases). The CDR3 covers 16 residues. Per the germline V gene, CDR1 is SGHTA and CDR2 is FQGNSA. The V end lost 0 bases, the J end lost 4 bases, and 15 bases lay between the germline ends. CDR3 sequence (DNA): TGTGCCAGCAGCTTAGCTAAGGGGCGAGTAGGCACTGAAGCTTTCTTT. Its translation is CASSLAKGRVGTEAFF.

The chain recombines TRBV29-1 with TRBJ2-1, with 10 bases that match TRBD2. Germline V gene lookup returns CDR1 SQVTM and CDR2 ANQGSEA. Germline trimming cut 4 bases from V and 10 bases from J; bases unmatched to any gene: 16. This CDR3 spans 16 amino acids. The CDR3, as DNA: TGCAGCGTTGCCCCTCATAGCGGGAGGACCCAATCCGAGCAGTTCTTC. Translated, it gives CSVAPHSGRTQSEQFF.

The chain combines TRBV27 with TRBJ1-1; D ambiguous. Germline CDR1 and CDR2: MNHEY and SMNVEV (reference sequence). V was clipped by 8 bases and J by 8 bases, with 24 bases between them. This CDR3 has 15 amino acids. CDR3 in amino acids: CASEQGRSFTLEAFF. The CDR3, as DNA: TGTGCCAGCGAGCAAGGGAGGTCCTTTACCCTAGAAGCTTTCTTT.

The chain uses TRBV7-9 and TRBJ1-4; 7 bases fit TRBD1. With V trimmed by 10 bases and J by 8 bases, 7 bases remained unmatched. CDR3 length equals 12 residues. Germline V gene data show CDR1 as SEHNR and CDR2 as FQNEAQ (reference sequence). CDR3 sequence (DNA): TGTGCCATTGAGGGGGCTGGGGAAAAACTGTTTTTT. Amino acid sequence: CAIEGAGEKLFF.

V and J are TRBV7-2 and TRBJ2-6; weak D call: TRBD2 (7 bases). Trimming removed 5 bases from V and 0 bases from J, with 17 bases in between. This CDR3 spans 18 amino acids. Germline CDR1 SGHTA, CDR2 FQGNSA. The CDR3 reads CASSRSAGAGSGANVLTF. CDR3 DNA: TGTGCCAGCAGCCGGAGTGCGGGGGCGGGCTCTGGGGCCAACGTCCTGACTTTC.

The chain links TRBV4-1 to TRBJ2-7, with D possibly being TRBD1 (6 bases). Looked up from germline, CDR1 is MGHRA and CDR2 is YSYEKL. Deletions cut 0 bases from V and 1 base from J, with 10 bases between. The CDR3 is 15 residues long. For the CDR3, the DNA is TGCGCCAGCAGCCAAGAAACAGGGAGATCCTACGAGCAGTACTTC. As protein: CASSQETGRSYEQYF.

The chain carries TRBV6-5 and TRBJ2-7; D remains unclear. V was clipped by 7 bases and J by 6 bases, with 16 bases between them. This CDR3 spans 13 amino acids. Looked up from germline, CDR1 is MNHEY and CDR2 is SVGAGI. The CDR3 nucleotides are TGTGCCAGCACCCTCGACTGGATATCCGAGCAGTACTTC. Its protein is CASTLDWISEQYF.

This chain uses TRBV12-3 or TRBV12-4 with TRBJ2-1, with D uncertain. The CDR3 is 11 amino acids. V was clipped by 3 bases and J by 9 bases, with 6 bases between them. This CDR3 reads CASSFSTEQFF. The DNA for the CDR3 is TGTGCCAGCAGTTTTTCAACTGAGCAGTTCTTC.

The chain couples TRBV7-8 to TRBJ1-2; D unclear. This CDR3 has 18 residues. V lost 6 bases to trimming and J lost 4 bases, with 27 bases between them. Germline V gene lookup returns CDR1 SGHVS and CDR2 FQNEAQ. The CDR3 DNA follows: TGTGCCAGCAGTCTCGCTAGGAAAGAGAACCAAAGGAGCTATGGCTACACCTTC. Amino acid sequence: CASSLARKENQRSYGYTF.

V and J are TRBV5-5 and TRBJ2-7, with D maybe TRBD2 (5 bases). The V gene lost 4 bases and the J gene lost 2 bases, with 13 bases spanning the gap. This CDR3 contains 14 residues. Per germline, CDR1 SGHKS and CDR2 YYEKEE (reference sequence). The CDR3 DNA reads as TGTGCCAGCAGCAAACTAGAATATCCCTACGAGCAGTACTTC. This translates into CASSKLEYPYEQYF.

This rearrangement joins TRBV7-9 to TRBJ2-7; D gene uncertain. The CDR3 length is 13 residues. Trimming removed 6 bases at V and 2 bases at J, with 11 bases between. Germline CDR1 is SEHNR and CDR2 is FQNEAQ (reference sequence). As DNA, the CDR3 is TGTGCCAGCAGTCCCGACGAAACCTACGAGCAGTACTTC. This encodes CASSPDETYEQYF. The full variable domain, its missing parts supplied by reference TRBV7-9 and TRBJ2-7, is DTGVSQNPRHKITKRGQNVTFRCDPISEHNRLYWYRQTLGQGPEFLTYFQNEAQLEKSRLLSDRFSAERPKGSFSTLEIQRTEQGDSAMYLCASSPDETYEQYFGPGTRLTVT.

The chain has TRBV5-1 and TRBJ2-3; 14 nucleotides align to TRBD2. The germline V gene has CDR1 SGHRS and CDR2 YFSETQ. The trim removed 4 bases at V and 6 bases at J, leaving 1 base unmatched. This CDR3 spans 14 amino acids. The CDR3 sequence is CASSRTSGRDTQYF. The CDR3 DNA is TGCGCCAGCAGCAGGACTAGCGGGAGGGATACGCAGTATTTT.

The chain links TRBV5-1 to TRBJ1-2; 7 bases agree with TRBD1. Germline CDR1 and CDR2: SGHRS and YFSETQ. Trimming removed 4 bases from V and 1 base from J; junction bases left unmatched: 19. The CDR3 runs 19 residues. The CDR3 DNA reads TGCGCCAGCAGCGTTGACCCGACAGGGTATGAAGCTCTTAACTATGGCTACACCTTC. Its translation is CASSVDPTGYEALNYGYTF.

The J gene is TRBJ1-2, the V gene TRBV4-2; a possible D gene is TRBD1 (5 bases). V dropped 1 base and J dropped 4 bases, with 16 bases sitting between them. CDR1 and CDR2 (germline): LGHNA, YNFKEQ. The CDR3 is made up of 16 amino acids. CDR3 sequence (DNA): TGTGCCAGCAGCCAAGGTGTAGGAGGGGCTTCCTATGGCTACACCTTC. Translation gives CASSQGVGGASYGYTF.

This clone was seen a handful of times. The V and J genes are TRBV7-6 and TRBJ2-1; 14 bases are a match to TRBD2. CDR1 SGHVS and CDR2 FNYEAQ come from the germline V gene. There are 15 residues in the CDR3. Trimming took 4 bases from V and 9 from J; bases not matched to a gene: 5. CDR3 in DNA: TGTGCCAGCAGCTCGACTAGCGGGGGGGCGGGTGAGCAGTTCTTC. Amino acid sequence: CASSSTSGGAGEQFF. Variable domain in full (rest from reference TRBV7-6 and TRBJ2-1): GAGVSQSPRYKVTKRGQDVALRCDPISGHVSLYWYRQALGQGPEFLTYFNYEAQQDKSGLPNDRFSAERPEGSISTLTIQRTEQRDSAMYRCASSSTSGGAGEQFFGPGTRLTVL.

The chain joins TRBV19 to TRBJ2-1; the D gene could be TRBD1 or TRBD2 (5 bases each). The CDR3 length is 14 residues. Germline V lookup: CDR1 LNHDA, CDR2 SQIVND (reference sequence). Trimming took off 3 bases at V and 6 bases at J, with 12 bases between the two ends. The CDR3 sequence: CASSIGTAANEQFF. The CDR3 nucleotides read TGTGCCAGTAGTATCGGGACGGCGGCCAATGAGCAGTTCTTC.

This clone is a singleton in its sample. The chain carries TRBV7-8 and TRBJ2-7, with 13 bases matching TRBD2. Germline-derived CDR1 and CDR2 are SGHVS and FQNEAQ. The CDR3 length is 15 residues. V shed 4 bases, J shed 3 bases, and the junction held 3 bases outside the gene matches. CDR3 DNA sequence: TGTGCCAGCAGCTCTCGGACTAGCGGGGGCTACGAGCAGTACTTC. Protein: CASSSRTSGGYEQYF.

The chain is built from TRBV13 and TRBJ2-3, with unresolved D. The CDR3 consists of 14 residues. Trimming left V 8 bases short and J 2 bases short, with 14 bases between. Germline CDR1 reads PRHDT; CDR2 reads FYEKMQ (reference sequence). The CDR3 nucleotides read TGTGCCAGCGGCATAGGACGGTCCACAGATACGCAGTATTTT. Its translation: CASGIGRSTDTQYF.

This rearrangement joins TRBV5-6 to TRBJ1-2, with a weak D call TRBD1 (6 bases). This CDR3 has 12 residues. The germline V gene encodes CDR1 SGHDT and CDR2 YYEEEE. V was trimmed by 7 bases and J by 4 bases, leaving 11 bases between them. This CDR3 is CASWTARYGYTF. The DNA of the CDR3 is TGTGCCAGCTGGACAGCGCGCTATGGCTACACCTTC.